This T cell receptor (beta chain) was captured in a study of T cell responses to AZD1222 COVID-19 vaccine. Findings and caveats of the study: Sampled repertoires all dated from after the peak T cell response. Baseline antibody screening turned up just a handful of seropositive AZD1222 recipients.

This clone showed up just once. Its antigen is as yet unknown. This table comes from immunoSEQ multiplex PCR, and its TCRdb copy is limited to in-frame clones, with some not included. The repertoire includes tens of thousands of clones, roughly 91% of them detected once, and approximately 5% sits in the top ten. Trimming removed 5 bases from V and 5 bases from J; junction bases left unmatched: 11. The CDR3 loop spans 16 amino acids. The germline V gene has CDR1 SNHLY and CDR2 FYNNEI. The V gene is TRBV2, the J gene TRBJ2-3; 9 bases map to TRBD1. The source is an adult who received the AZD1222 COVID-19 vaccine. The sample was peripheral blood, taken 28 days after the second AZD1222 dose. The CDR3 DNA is TGTGCCAGCAGTCCCCCGGGACAGGGTGTAGAAGATACGCAGTATTTT. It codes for CASSPPGQGVEDTQYF.